Each of the 10 T cell receptor beta chains below was sequenced from the same sample in a study of blood T cell repertoires in COVID-19. The repertoire was sequenced with immunoSEQ multiplex PCR; TCRdb's copy has only in-frame clones and lacks some. This table holds about 200,000 clones, almost 85% found once. Sequenced material: PBMCs or T cells enriched from blood (not recorded which). The receptor source for this set is a man aged 40-49 years who had recovered from COVID-19.

J is TRBJ1-4 and V is TRBV5-1; 7 bases are shared with TRBD1. With V trimmed by 2 bases and J by 7 bases, 8 bases remained unmatched. The CDR3 sequence is 15 residues long. Germline V gene lookup returns CDR1 SGHRS and CDR2 YFSETQ. The CDR3 loop is CASSLTGARSEKLFF. The CDR3 DNA reads TGCGCCAGCAGCTTAACAGGGGCGCGCAGTGAAAAACTGTTTTTT.

The chain combines TRBV7-6 with TRBJ2-7, with a possible D match to TRBD2 (6 bases). V lost 5 bases, J lost 7 bases, and 24 bases lay in between. The CDR3 totals 16 residues. The germline gives CDR1 SGHVS, CDR2 FNYEAQ. The DNA of the CDR3 is TGTGCCAGCAGCCCGTCGCGATATGGCGGGGCCGGTGAGCAGTACTTC. Its translation: CASSPSRYGGAGEQYF.

The chain is built from TRBV7-3 and TRBJ2-2; weak D call: TRBD2 (5 bases). The CDR3 contains 15 residues. V lost 1 base, J lost 4 bases, and 10 bases lay in between. The germline V gene has CDR1 SGHTA and CDR2 FQGTGA. The CDR3 DNA sequence: TGTGCCAGCAGCTTAAATAGCGCGGGCACCGGGGAGCTGTTTTTT. Protein: CASSLNSAGTGELFF.

Comments on this clone: At the DNA level, this CDR3 is encoded by other sequences in the same sample as well. The genes are TRBV18 and TRBJ1-5; 8 bases are shared with TRBD1. There are 15 residues in the CDR3. Trimming removed 3 bases from V and 3 bases from J; junction bases left unmatched: 4. Germline CDR1 is KGHSH and CDR2 is LQKENI. In DNA, the CDR3 is TGTGCCAGCTCACCCGGACAGGGTCTCAATCAGCCCCAGCATTTT. Protein: CASSPGQGLNQPQHF.

In this sample, this clone turned up a few times. The rearrangement links TRBV6-5 to TRBJ2-3; TRBD1 matches 9 bases. J lost 8 bases, V lost 6 bases, and 12 bases had no gene match. The CDR3 contains 15 residues. The V gene's germline CDR1 is MNHEY and CDR2 SVGAGI. The CDR3 protein is CASSGPGQGPGTQYF. The CDR3 coding sequence is TGTGCCAGCAGCGGACCGGGACAGGGCCCAGGTACGCAGTATTTT.

The gene calls are TRBV29-1 and TRBJ1-6; TRBD1 might be the D (6 bases). Germline V gives CDR1 SQVTM, CDR2 ANQGSEA. This CDR3 is 17 amino acids long. The germline V and J ends were trimmed by 6 bases and 4 bases, with 22 bases remaining between them. This CDR3 reads CSVAPGGADHYNSPLHF. CDR3 DNA: TGCAGCGTCGCCCCCGGGGGGGCCGACCATTATAATTCACCCCTCCACTTT.

The chain employs TRBV12-3 or TRBV12-4 and TRBJ2-3, with D tentatively TRBD1 (6 bases). The germline V and J ends were trimmed by 0 bases and 8 bases, with 9 bases remaining between them. The CDR3 runs to 13 residues. Here the CDR3 reads CASSLAGQSTQYF. For the CDR3, the DNA is TGTGCCAGCAGTTTAGCGGGACAATCTACGCAGTATTTT.

The chain uses TRBV19 and TRBJ1-1; 7 nucleotides align to TRBD1. The CDR3 is 12 amino acids. Trimming cost V 10 bases and J 8 bases; bases outside gene matches: 10. Germline loops: CDR1 LNHDA, CDR2 SQIVND (reference sequence). The CDR3 DNA reads TGTGCCACCAGTTCCGACAGGGCCGAAGCTTTCTTT. The encoded protein is CATSSDRAEAFF.

The chain employs TRBV10-3 and TRBJ1-5; D gene ambiguous. The germline CDR1 and CDR2 sequences are ENHRY and SYGVKD. V was cut by 2 bases and J by 1 base, with 6 bases left in between. The CDR3 has 14 amino acids. CDR3 coding DNA: TGTGCCATCAGTGAGGGCTTAAGCAATCAGCCCCAGCATTTT. It yields the protein CAISEGLSNQPQHF.

This sequence joins TRBV7-6 and TRBJ2-1; D gene uncertain. Germline V CDR1 and CDR2: SGHVS, FNYEAQ. The CDR3 is 13 residues long. V lost 3 bases to trimming and J lost 6 bases, with 9 bases between them. The CDR3 loop is CASSFTSLNEQFF. Here the CDR3 DNA reads TGTGCCAGCAGCTTCACTTCCCTCAATGAGCAGTTCTTC.